This T cell receptor beta chain appears in the sequencing data of a study of blood T cells in healthy people across ages. This CDR3 is 15 amino acids long. CDR1 is SGHDT and CDR2 is YYEEEE in the germline V gene. Trimming removed 3 bases from V and 2 bases from J, with 14 bases in between. In its sample, this clonotype was seen a few times. The use of a sample-barcoded 5' primer and a J-beta primer mix characterized a second PCR of roughly 7 to 11 cycles. MiXCR, applied by TCRdb to the 5' RACE reads, yields one record per CDR3 protein. The profile shows 450,000 to 650,000 distinct CDR3 sequences, around 24% of them singletons. The sample was also linked to a second study, of T cells of mothers and their children. This second study notes: An overlap that was slightly higher, though non-significant, was seen in related mother-child pairs versus unrelated pairs.

Sequenced: blood. The sequence was obtained from a boy aged 5-17 years in good health. The V and J genes are TRBV5-6 and TRBJ2-5, with D maybe TRBD2 (6 bases). The CDR3 region has the DNA TGTGCCAGCAGCTCGGGGCTAGCGATTCAAGAGACCCAGTACTTC. This gives the protein CASSSGLAIQETQYF. The complete variable domain, with remaining parts taken from reference TRBV5-6 and TRBJ2-5, reads DAGVTQSPTHLIKTRGQQVTLRCSPKSGHDTVSWYQQALGQGPQFIFQYYEEEERQRGNFPDRFSGHQFPNYSSELNVNALLLGDSALYLCASSSGLAIQETQYFGPGTRLLVL.